Listed here are 9 T cell receptor beta chains from one sample, sequenced in a study of blood T cell repertoires in COVID-19. The method was immunoSEQ multiplex PCR; TCRdb's version includes in-frame clones alone and lacks a portion of them. The sample lists 60,000 to 80,000 clones, roughly 80% occurring once. The sample consisted of peripheral blood. Every receptor here comes from a man over 45 with active COVID-19.

The gene calls are TRBV11-2 and TRBJ2-7; D gene uncertain. The germline V gene encodes CDR1 SGHAT and CDR2 FQNNGV. This CDR3 comprises 20 residues. The V end was cut by 0 bases, the J end by 1 base, with 25 bases between. The CDR3 region is CASSLDFLPPPLSPSYEQYF. CDR3 coding DNA: TGTGCCAGCAGCTTAGATTTCCTTCCCCCCCCTCTTTCTCCTTCCTACGAGCAGTACTTC.

The chain has TRBV5-4 and TRBJ2-7; D is possibly TRBD2 (6 bases). Deletions cut 0 bases from V and 1 base from J, with 8 bases between. Germline CDR1 is SGHNT and CDR2 is YYREEE (reference sequence). The CDR3 consists of 14 residues. The CDR3 sequence is CASSLGGLSYEQYF. For the CDR3, the DNA is TGTGCCAGCAGCTTGGGGGGACTTTCCTACGAGCAGTACTTC.

The chain is built from TRBV6-5 and TRBJ2-5; tentatively, D is TRBD2 (6 bases). The germline V gene has CDR1 MNHEY and CDR2 SVGAGI. The CDR3 spans 15 residues. V lost 6 bases to trimming and J lost 7 bases, with 21 bases between them. CDR3 sequence reads: CASRGGGIGVRTQYF. DNA for the CDR3: TGTGCCAGCAGGGGTGGGGGGATCGGTGTGAGGACCCAGTACTTC.

The rearrangement joins TRBV29-1 to TRBJ2-5; 16 bases map to TRBD2. The CDR3 totals 15 residues. The ends lost 3 bases at V and 7 bases at J; junction bases unmatched: 5. Germline CDR1 SQVTM, CDR2 ANQGSEA. CDR3 amino acids: CSVEGLAGGAVTQYF. The CDR3, as DNA: TGCAGCGTTGAGGGACTAGCGGGGGGGGCCGTGACCCAGTACTTC.

The chain carries TRBV30 and TRBJ1-2; D gene unclear. The CDR3 consists of 14 residues. Per the germline V gene, CDR1 is GTSNPN and CDR2 is SVGIG (reference sequence). V lost 5 bases to trimming and J lost 0 bases, with 13 bases between them. The CDR3 nucleotides are TGTGCCTGGGGTGGAGAGTTAGCTAACTATGGCTACACCTTC. It yields the protein CAWGGELANYGYTF.

This clone was recorded only once. CDR3 sequence (DNA): TGCGCCAGCAGCCGGGCAGGGCTGACTTTCTTT. Translating it yields CASSRAGLTFF. The genes are TRBV4-1 and TRBJ1-1, with D possibly TRBD1 on 5 matching bases. The CDR3 has 11 amino acids. V lost 4 bases and J 12 bases, leaving 12 bases between the germline ends. Germline V gene data show CDR1 as MGHRA and CDR2 as YSYEKL.

The V and J genes are TRBV6-6 and TRBJ2-7; 8 bases fit TRBD2. CDR1 and CDR2 (germline): MNHNY, SVGAGI (reference sequence). The CDR3 sequence is 12 residues long. The junction had 2 bases not matched to a gene; V was cut back by 8 bases and J by 2 bases. The CDR3 coding sequence is TGTGCCAGCGGCGGGGGGACCTACGAGCAGTACTTC. Translation gives CASGGGTYEQYF.

The chain carries TRBV9 and TRBJ2-5; weak D call: TRBD2 (5 bases). Germline V gene data show CDR1 as SGDLS and CDR2 as YYNGEE. The CDR3 length is 13 residues. The V gene lost 0 bases and the J gene lost 5 bases, with 8 bases spanning the gap. The CDR3 loop reads CASSVGPGETQYF. The DNA of the CDR3 is TGTGCCAGCAGCGTAGGCCCGGGGGAGACCCAGTACTTC.

The table lists this clone with many counts. This rearrangement joins TRBV3-1 (or the pseudogene TRBV3-2) to TRBJ1-4, with 10 bases fitting TRBD1. This CDR3 is 16 amino acids long. V dropped 2 bases and J dropped 4; count of bases not matched to a gene: 4. The germline V gene has CDR1 LGHDT and CDR2 YNNKEL (reference sequence). DNA for the CDR3: TGTGCCAGCAGCCAACTCGGGACAGGGGTTAATGAAAAACTGTTTTTT. Protein: CASSQLGTGVNEKLFF.